This T cell receptor (beta chain) was sequenced for a study of human T cells and chemical hapten exposure. Background on the study: Patients having alopecia areata, totalis or universalis were mostly female.

Time point noted: pre-sensitization, week 0. Indicated treatment: therapeutic diphenylcyclopropenone sensitization with weekly scalp DPC. Donors, patients with alopecia ranging from 18 to 70 years old and judged suitable for DPC, provided samples. This CDR3 has 16 residues. Germline-derived CDR1 and CDR2 are SGHTA and FQGNSA. Original data processing: A typical sample had roughly 96,000 TCRs, with about 23,224 to 750,000 overall. TCRdb analysed the RACE reads with MiXCR anew, one entry per CDR3 protein. The V and J calls, along with clone size, are taken from TCRdb and not from the paper's own processing. The sample lists some 250,000 distinct CDR3 sequences, over 7.5% occurring once. Of note for this clonotype: At one end, the junction sequence differs from germline, possibly due to a read error.

This chain uses TRBV7-2 with TRBJ2-2; TRBD1 aligns across 11 bases. The clonotype originates from a man aged 18 to 35 with alopecia areata. Some clones in this sample may be carry-over from other donors' samples. The sequences come from whole blood, collected in connection with sensitization to the hapten diphenylcyclopropenone (DPC). CDR3 amino acids: CVSSKADRGRTGELFF. The CDR3 DNA reads as TGTGTCAGCAGCAAAGCGGACAGGGGGCGCACCGGGGAGCTGTTTTTT.